Described below is a single T cell receptor beta chain sequence and its context. Its antigen is unidentified. The data were taken from a study of shared clonotypes between healthy human individuals. Turning to the study itself: CD8 memory received one plate per donor, CD8 naive two, CD4 memory three and CD4 naive three. Findings and caveats of the study: Even with large depth, rarefaction showed that sorted-subset sequencing was incomplete.

V was pared by 7 bases and J by 4 bases, with 13 bases of the junction left unmatched. Germline lookup yields CDR1 MDHEN and CDR2 SYDVKM. The CDR3 covers 17 residues. Sequenced by immunoSEQ multiplex PCR; TCRdb stores in-frame clones only, minus some. The table records some 1.1 million clones, around 77% of them present only once. The sequenced sample consisted of memory CD4+ T cells from PBMCs. Regarding subset: CD45RA-negative fraction. V and J are TRBV28 and TRBJ1-2, with 12 bases lining up with TRBD1. This TCR was recovered from a young man in good health. Some clones in this sample may be carry-over from other donors' samples. CDR3 sequence (DNA): TGTGCCAGCATCAAGCCGGGACAGGGGGCGCTTAGCTATGGCTACACCTTC. Translated: CASIKPGQGALSYGYTF.